This paragraph covers one T cell receptor beta chain sequence. Patients from Seattle were sampled longitudinally, starting during active infection. This sample is drawn from a study of blood T cell repertoires in COVID-19. Study background: Samples representing acute and convalescent COVID-19 were sourced from the United States, Italy and Spain. T cells, B-cell-depleted T cells, or PBMCs supplied cDNA or gDNA.

Only in-frame clones appear in the TCRdb table, and some are missing; sequencing was by immunoSEQ multiplex PCR. The sample gives 55,000 to 75,000 clones, around 82% of which show up once; 9.6% is in the top ten. Per germline, CDR1 MGHDK and CDR2 SYGVNS. This CDR3 spans 13 amino acids. V lost 6 bases to trimming and J lost 3 bases, with 11 bases between them. The sequence derives from a man older than 75 with COVID-19, enrolled during active disease. Sequencing input: peripheral blood. This chain uses TRBV25-1 with TRBJ2-5; D is possibly TRBD2 (6 bases). The CDR3 sequence is CASSPAGEETQYF. The CDR3 nucleotides are TGTGCCAGCAGCCCAGCGGGCGAAGAGACCCAGTACTTC.